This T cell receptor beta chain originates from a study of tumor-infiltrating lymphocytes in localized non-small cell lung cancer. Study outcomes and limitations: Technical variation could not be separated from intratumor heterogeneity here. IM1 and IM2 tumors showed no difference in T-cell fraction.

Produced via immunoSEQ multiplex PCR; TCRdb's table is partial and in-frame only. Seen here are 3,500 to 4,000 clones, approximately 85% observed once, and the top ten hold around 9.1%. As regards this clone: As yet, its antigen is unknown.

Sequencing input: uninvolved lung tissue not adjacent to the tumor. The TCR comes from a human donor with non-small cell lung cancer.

In DNA, the CDR3 is TGTGCCAGCAAAAGGGCCTCACAAGACACTGAAGCTTTCTTT. Its translation is CASKRASQDTEAFF. This chain uses TRBV2 with TRBJ1-1; no clear D. V was pared by 7 bases and J by 3 bases, with 15 bases between. This CDR3 region has 14 residues. From germline, CDR1 is SNHLY and CDR2 FYNNEI. Filled out from reference TRBV2 and TRBJ1-1, the complete variable domain reads EPEVTQTPSHQVTQMGQEVILRCVPISNHLYFYWYRQILGQKVEFLVSFYNNEISEKSEIFDDQFSVERPDGSNFTLKIRSTKLEDSAMYFCASKRASQDTEAFFGQGTRLTVV.